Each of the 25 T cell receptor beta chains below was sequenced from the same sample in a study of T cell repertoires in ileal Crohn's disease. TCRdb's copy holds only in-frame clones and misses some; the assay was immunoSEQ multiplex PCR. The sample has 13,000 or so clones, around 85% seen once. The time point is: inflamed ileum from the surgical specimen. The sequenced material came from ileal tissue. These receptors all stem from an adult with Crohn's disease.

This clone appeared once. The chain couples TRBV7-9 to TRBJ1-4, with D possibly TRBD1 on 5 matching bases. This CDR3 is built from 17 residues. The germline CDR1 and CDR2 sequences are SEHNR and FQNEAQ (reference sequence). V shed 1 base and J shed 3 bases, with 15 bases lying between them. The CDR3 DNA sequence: TGTGCCAGCAGCTTAGAACCTACCAGGGTCCCTAATGAAAAACTGTTTTTT. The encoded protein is CASSLEPTRVPNEKLFF.

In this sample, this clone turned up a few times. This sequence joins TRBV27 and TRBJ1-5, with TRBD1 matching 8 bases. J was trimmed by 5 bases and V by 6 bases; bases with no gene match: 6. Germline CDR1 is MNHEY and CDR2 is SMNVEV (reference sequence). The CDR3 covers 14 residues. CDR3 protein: CASRSDRADQPQHF. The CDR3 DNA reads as TGTGCCAGCAGATCGGACAGGGCAGATCAGCCCCAGCATTTT.

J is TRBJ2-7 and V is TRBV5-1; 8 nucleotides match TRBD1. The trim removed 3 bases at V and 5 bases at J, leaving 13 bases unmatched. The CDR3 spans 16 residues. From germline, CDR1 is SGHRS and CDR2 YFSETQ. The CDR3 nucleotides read TGCGCCAGCAGCTACCGGAAGTCGCAGGGGGCAGACGAGCAGTACTTC. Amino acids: CASSYRKSQGADEQYF.

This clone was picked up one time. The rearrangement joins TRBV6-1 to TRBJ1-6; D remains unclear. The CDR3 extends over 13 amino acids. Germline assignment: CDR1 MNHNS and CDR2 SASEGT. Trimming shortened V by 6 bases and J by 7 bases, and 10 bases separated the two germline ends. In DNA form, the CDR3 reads TGTGCCAGCAGGGGCCTGGACAATTCACCCCTCCACTTT. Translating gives CASRGLDNSPLHF.

The CDR3 loop reads CASSYSSGLYEQYF. CDR3 bases: TGTGCCAGCAGTTACTCCTCAGGGCTCTACGAGCAGTACTTC. The gene calls are TRBV6-6 and TRBJ2-7, with TRBD1 as a possible D gene (5 bases). Trimming pared 0 bases from V and 3 bases from J, leaving 9 bases between. Germline CDR1 MNHNY, CDR2 SVGAGI (reference sequence). The CDR3 consists of 14 residues.

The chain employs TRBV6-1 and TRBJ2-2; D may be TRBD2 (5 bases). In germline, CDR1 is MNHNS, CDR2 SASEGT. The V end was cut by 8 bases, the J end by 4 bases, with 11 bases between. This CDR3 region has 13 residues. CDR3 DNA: TGTGCCAGCCCAGGACTTGGCACCGGGGAGCTGTTTTTT. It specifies CASPGLGTGELFF.

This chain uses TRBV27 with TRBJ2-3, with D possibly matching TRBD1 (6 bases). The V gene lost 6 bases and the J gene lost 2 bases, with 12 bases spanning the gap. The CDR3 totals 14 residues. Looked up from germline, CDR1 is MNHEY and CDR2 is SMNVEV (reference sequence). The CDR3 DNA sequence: TGTGCCAGCAGCCGACAGGCGATCACAGATACGCAGTATTTT. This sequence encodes CASSRQAITDTQYF.

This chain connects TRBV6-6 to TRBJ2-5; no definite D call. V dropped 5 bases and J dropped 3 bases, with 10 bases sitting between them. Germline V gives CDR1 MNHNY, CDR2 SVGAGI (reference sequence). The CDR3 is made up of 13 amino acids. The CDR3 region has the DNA TGTGCCAGCAGTAGGTTGGTCGAAGAGACCCAGTACTTC. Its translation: CASSRLVEETQYF.

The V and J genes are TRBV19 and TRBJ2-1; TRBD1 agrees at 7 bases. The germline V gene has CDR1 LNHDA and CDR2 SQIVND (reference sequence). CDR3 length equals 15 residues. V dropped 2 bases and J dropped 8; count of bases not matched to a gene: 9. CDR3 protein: CASSIHRGFKDEQFF. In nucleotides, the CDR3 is TGTGCCAGTAGTATACACAGGGGTTTTAAGGATGAGCAGTTCTTC.

The CDR3 DNA reads TGTGCCATCAGTTTTACAGGGTCTCGCAATGAGCAGTTCTTC. This encodes CAISFTGSRNEQFF. The V gene is TRBV10-3, the J gene TRBJ2-1; D might be TRBD1 (6 bases). The CDR3 is 14 residues long. The germline V gene has CDR1 ENHRY and CDR2 SYGVKD. Trimming took 5 bases from V and 6 from J, leaving 14 bases between them.

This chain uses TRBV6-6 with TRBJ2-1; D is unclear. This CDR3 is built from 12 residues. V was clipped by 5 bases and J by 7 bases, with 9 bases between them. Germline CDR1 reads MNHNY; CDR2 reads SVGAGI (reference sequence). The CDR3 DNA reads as TGTGCCAGCAGTAACGTCCGGAATGAGCAGTTCTTC. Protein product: CASSNVRNEQFF.

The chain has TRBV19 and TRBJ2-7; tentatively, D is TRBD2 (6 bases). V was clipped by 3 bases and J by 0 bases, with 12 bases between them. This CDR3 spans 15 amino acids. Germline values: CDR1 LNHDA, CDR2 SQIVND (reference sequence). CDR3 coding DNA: TGTGCCAGTAGTATGCTCGGGGGATTCTCCTACGAGCAGTACTTC. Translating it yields CASSMLGGFSYEQYF.

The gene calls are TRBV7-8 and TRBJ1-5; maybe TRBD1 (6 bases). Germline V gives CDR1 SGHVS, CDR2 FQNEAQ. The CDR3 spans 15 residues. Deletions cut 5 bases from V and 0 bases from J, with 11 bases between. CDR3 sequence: CASSVDSYSNQPQHF. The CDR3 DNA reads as TGTGCCAGCAGCGTGGACAGTTATAGCAATCAGCCCCAGCATTTT.

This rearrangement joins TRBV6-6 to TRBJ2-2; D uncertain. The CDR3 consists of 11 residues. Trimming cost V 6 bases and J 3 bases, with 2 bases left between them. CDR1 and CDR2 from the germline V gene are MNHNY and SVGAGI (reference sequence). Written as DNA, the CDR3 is TGTGCCAGCAGCGACACCGGGGAGCTGTTTTTT. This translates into CASSDTGELFF.

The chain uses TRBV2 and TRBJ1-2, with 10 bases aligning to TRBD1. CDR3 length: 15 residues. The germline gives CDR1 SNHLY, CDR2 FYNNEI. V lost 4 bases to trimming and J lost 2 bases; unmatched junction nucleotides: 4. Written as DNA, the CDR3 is TGTGCCAGCAGTGGGACAGGGGGACTCAACTATGGCTACACCTTC. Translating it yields CASSGTGGLNYGYTF.

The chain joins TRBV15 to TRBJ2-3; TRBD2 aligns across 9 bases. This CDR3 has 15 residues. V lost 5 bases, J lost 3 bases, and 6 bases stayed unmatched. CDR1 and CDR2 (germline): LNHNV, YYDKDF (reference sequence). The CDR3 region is CATSEVAGETDTQYF. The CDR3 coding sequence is TGTGCCACCAGCGAGGTAGCGGGGGAGACAGATACGCAGTATTTT.

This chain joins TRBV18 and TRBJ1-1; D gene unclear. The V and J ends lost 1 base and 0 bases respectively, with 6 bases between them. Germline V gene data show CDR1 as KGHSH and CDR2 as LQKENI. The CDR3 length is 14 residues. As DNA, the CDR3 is TGTGCCAGCTCACCACAGGAGTTGAACACTGAAGCTTTCTTT. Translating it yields CASSPQELNTEAFF. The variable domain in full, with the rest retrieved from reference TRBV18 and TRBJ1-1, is NAGVMQNPRHLVRRRGQEARLRCSPMKGHSHVYWYRQLPEEGLKFMVYLQKENIIDESGMPKERFSAEFPKEGPSILRIQQVVRGDSAAYFCASSPQELNTEAFFGQGTRLTVV.

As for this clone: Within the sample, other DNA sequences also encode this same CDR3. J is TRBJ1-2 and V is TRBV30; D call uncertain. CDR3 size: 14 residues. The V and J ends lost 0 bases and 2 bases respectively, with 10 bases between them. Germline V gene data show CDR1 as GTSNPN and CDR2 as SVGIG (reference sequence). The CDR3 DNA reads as TGTGCCTGGAGTGTACTAGGACGGAACTATGGCTACACCTTC. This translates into CAWSVLGRNYGYTF.

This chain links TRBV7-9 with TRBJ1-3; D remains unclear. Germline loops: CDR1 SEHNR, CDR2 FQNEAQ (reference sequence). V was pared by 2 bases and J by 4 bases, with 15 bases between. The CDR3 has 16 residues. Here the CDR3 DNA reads TGTGCCAGCAGCTTAAATTCGCCAGGCGGAGGAAACACCATATATTTT. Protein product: CASSLNSPGGGNTIYF.

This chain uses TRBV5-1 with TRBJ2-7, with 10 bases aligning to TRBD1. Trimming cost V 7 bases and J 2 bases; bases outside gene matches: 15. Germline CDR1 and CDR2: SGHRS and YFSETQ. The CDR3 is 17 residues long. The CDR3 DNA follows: TGCGCCAGCCATCACGCCCCCGGGACAGGGGCTACCTACGAGCAGTACTTC. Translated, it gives CASHHAPGTGATYEQYF.

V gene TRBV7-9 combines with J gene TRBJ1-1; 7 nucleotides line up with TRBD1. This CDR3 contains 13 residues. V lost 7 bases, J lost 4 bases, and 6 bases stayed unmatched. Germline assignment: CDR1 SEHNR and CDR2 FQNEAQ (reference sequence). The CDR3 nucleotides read TGTGCCAGCAACGGACAGGAGGGCACTGAAGCTTTCTTT. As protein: CASNGQEGTEAFF.

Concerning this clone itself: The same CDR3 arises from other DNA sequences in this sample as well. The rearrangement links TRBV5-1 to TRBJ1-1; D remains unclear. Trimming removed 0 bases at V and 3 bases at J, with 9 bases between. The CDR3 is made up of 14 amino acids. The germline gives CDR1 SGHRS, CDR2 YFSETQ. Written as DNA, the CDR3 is TGCGCCAGCAGCTTGGGAGTTCTGGACACTGAAGCTTTCTTT. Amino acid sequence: CASSLGVLDTEAFF.

The CDR3 region has the DNA TGTGCCAGCTCAAACCAGGGGCTAGGGGATTTAATGATTGAGCAGTTCTTC. Its protein is CASSNQGLGDLMIEQFF. The chain employs TRBV18 and TRBJ2-1, with TRBD1 as a possible D gene (6 bases). Looked up from germline, CDR1 is KGHSH and CDR2 is LQKENI. The CDR3 has 17 residues. Trimming pared 5 bases from V and 9 bases from J, leaving 26 bases between. Supplemented by reference TRBV18 and TRBJ2-1, the full variable domain reads NAGVMQNPRHLVRRRGQEARLRCSPMKGHSHVYWYRQLPEEGLKFMVYLQKENIIDESGMPKERFSAEFPKEGPSILRIQQVVRGDSAAYFCASSNQGLGDLMIEQFFGPGTRLTVL.

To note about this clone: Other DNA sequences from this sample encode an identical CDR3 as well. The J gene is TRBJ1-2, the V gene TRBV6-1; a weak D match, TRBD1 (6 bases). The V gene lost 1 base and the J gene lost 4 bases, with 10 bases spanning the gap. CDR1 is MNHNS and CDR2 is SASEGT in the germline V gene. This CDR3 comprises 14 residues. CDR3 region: CASSEVAGVYGYTF. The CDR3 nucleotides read TGTGCCAGCAGTGAAGTTGCAGGGGTCTATGGCTACACCTTC.

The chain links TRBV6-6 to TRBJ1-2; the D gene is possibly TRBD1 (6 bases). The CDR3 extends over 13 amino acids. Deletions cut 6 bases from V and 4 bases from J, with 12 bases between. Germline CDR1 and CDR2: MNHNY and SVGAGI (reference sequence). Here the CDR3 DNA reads TGTGCCAGCAGACCTCAGGGGAGCTATGGCTACACCTTC. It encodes CASRPQGSYGYTF.